These 25 T cell receptor beta chains were all obtained from the same sample, sequenced in a study of blood T cell repertoires in COVID-19. Sequenced by immunoSEQ multiplex PCR; TCRdb stores in-frame clones only, minus some. Of some 150,000 clones listed, roughly 82% were seen once; the top ten hold over 7.5%. What was sequenced was peripheral blood. The origin of the receptors is a woman in her 70s with acute or convalescent COVID-19.

This clone was found once. This rearrangement joins TRBV5-6 to TRBJ1-2, with TRBD1 matching 8 bases. Germline V lookup: CDR1 SGHDT, CDR2 YYEEEE. The CDR3 totals 15 residues. The V and J ends lost 0 bases and 8 bases, in that order; junction bases with no gene match: 9. The CDR3 sequence: CASSLGITQGDGYTF. In DNA, the CDR3 is TGTGCCAGCAGCTTGGGGATCACACAGGGGGACGGCTACACCTTC.

The chain's CDR3 is CASSLGQNTDTQYF. CDR3 sequence (DNA): TGTGCCAGCAGCTTAGGACAGAACACAGATACGCAGTATTTT. This chain connects TRBV7-2 to TRBJ2-3, with D perhaps TRBD1 (5 bases). The ends were cut back, 1 base at V and 2 bases at J, with 7 bases in the middle. Germline V gives CDR1 SGHTA, CDR2 FQGNSA. This CDR3 has 14 amino acids.

The gene calls are TRBV4-3 and TRBJ1-2; the D gene is possibly TRBD1 (6 bases). Trimming left V 1 base short and J 4 bases short, with 16 bases between. The CDR3 spans 16 residues. Germline V gene data show CDR1 as LGHNA and CDR2 as YSLEER. In nucleotides, the CDR3 is TGCGCCAGCAGCCAAGCCGCCGGGGGGCGTACCTATGGCTACACCTTC. It is translated as CASSQAAGGRTYGYTF.

The chain joins TRBV4-3 to TRBJ2-7, with TRBD1 identical over 9 bases. CDR1 and CDR2 (germline): LGHNA, YSLEER. The CDR3 is 17 amino acids. The V segment lost 0 bases and the J segment 1 base; nucleotides outside the gene matches: 7. The CDR3 region is CASSQEPTGTGSYEQYF. The CDR3 bases are TGCGCCAGCAGCCAAGAACCCACGGGGACAGGGTCCTACGAGCAGTACTTC.

The rearrangement joins TRBV10-3 to TRBJ2-3; TRBD1 might be the D (7 bases). Trimming removed 5 bases from V and 0 bases from J, with 12 bases in between. The CDR3 length is 15 residues. Germline assignment: CDR1 ENHRY and CDR2 SYGVKD. CDR3 nucleotides: TGTGCCATCAGTAGCCAGGGGGGTAGCACAGATACGCAGTATTTT. Its translation is CAISSQGGSTDTQYF.

V gene TRBV7-9 combines with J gene TRBJ2-7, with TRBD2 matching over 13 bases. The CDR3 spans 19 residues. The V gene end was trimmed by 4 bases and the J gene end by 5 bases; junction bases not matched to a gene: 17. Germline V gene sequence: CDR1 SEHNR, CDR2 FQNEAQ (reference sequence). The CDR3 sequence is CASSSPDQLAGGPLDEQYF. The CDR3 DNA is TGTGCCAGCAGCTCCCCGGACCAACTAGCGGGAGGGCCACTCGACGAGCAGTACTTC.

The V call is TRBV7-2, the J call TRBJ1-6; D gene uncertain. The CDR3 has 15 residues. The germline CDR1 and CDR2 sequences are SGHTA and FQGNSA. Trimming removed 3 bases from V and 8 bases from J, with 14 bases in between. Here the CDR3 reads CASSFRLGEHSPLHF. The CDR3 nucleotides are TGTGCCAGCAGCTTTCGCCTGGGCGAGCATTCACCCCTCCACTTT. Looking up the rest from reference TRBV7-2 and TRBJ1-6 gives the full variable domain: GAGVSQSPSNKVTEKGKDVELRCDPISGHTALYWYRQSLGQGLEFLIYFQGNSAPDKSGLPSDRFSAERTGGSVSTLTIQRTQQEDSAVYLCASSFRLGEHSPLHFGNGTRLTVT.

The chain combines TRBV5-1 with TRBJ2-7; 10 bases fit TRBD1. V trimming: 4 bases; J trimming: 3 bases; junction bases outside the gene matches: 7. The CDR3 is made up of 15 amino acids. CDR1 SGHRS and CDR2 YFSETQ come from the germline V gene. The CDR3 DNA reads as TGCGCCAGCAGCGTGGCCGGGACAGGGGACTACGAGCAGTACTTC. This encodes CASSVAGTGDYEQYF.

This clone was found once. V and J are TRBV5-1 and TRBJ1-3; 8 bases agree with TRBD1. The CDR3 has 16 amino acids. CDR1 is SGHRS, CDR2 YFSETQ, per germline. The junction had 7 bases not matched to a gene; V was cut back by 3 bases and J by 2 bases. The CDR3 is CASSYSGQGTGNTIYF. The DNA of the CDR3 is TGCGCCAGCAGCTACTCCGGACAGGGCACTGGAAACACCATATATTTT.

This clone was seen a few times. The rearrangement links TRBV6-6 to TRBJ2-3; D is uncertain. V lost 0 bases and J lost 4, with 8 bases in between. CDR3 size: 14 residues. Looked up from germline, CDR1 is MNHNY and CDR2 is SVGAGI (reference sequence). CDR3 sequence: CASSYSIEADTQYF. The CDR3 DNA reads TGTGCCAGCAGTTACTCCATTGAGGCAGATACGCAGTATTTT.

The chain employs TRBV6-5 and TRBJ1-1; weak D call: TRBD1 (5 bases). In germline, CDR1 is MNHEY, CDR2 SVGAGI. This CDR3 contains 12 residues. V lost 5 bases to trimming and J lost 8 bases, with 12 bases between them. The CDR3 nucleotides read TGTGCCAGCAGTAAGACAGATCGAGAAGCTTTCTTT. It is translated as CASSKTDREAFF.

The rearrangement joins TRBV7-2 to TRBJ2-1, with TRBD2 as a possible D gene (5 bases). V lost 2 bases, J lost 8 bases, and 10 bases lay in between. Germline CDR1 and CDR2: SGHTA and FQGNSA. The CDR3 has 13 residues. The CDR3 nucleotides read TGTGCCAGCAGCTTACCCGGGGTGGATGAGCAGTTCTTC. Its protein product is CASSLPGVDEQFF.

This chain connects TRBV12-3 or TRBV12-4 to TRBJ2-3, with TRBD2 as a possible D gene (6 bases). The CDR3 consists of 13 residues. V lost 8 bases to trimming and J lost 5 bases, with 14 bases between them. The CDR3 sequence: CASGGWQVDTQYF. CDR3 bases: TGTGCCAGCGGGGGGTGGCAAGTAGATACGCAGTATTTT.

The rearrangement uses TRBV28 and TRBJ1-5; 8 nucleotides line up with TRBD1. CDR3 length: 14 amino acids. Germline loops: CDR1 MDHEN, CDR2 SYDVKM. Trimming at V came to 6 bases and at J to 9 bases, leaving 10 bases not matched to a gene. The CDR3 DNA is TGTGCCAGCAGCCAACCGGACAGGGTTGGGCCCCAGCATTTT. This encodes CASSQPDRVGPQHF.

V gene TRBV29-1 combines with J gene TRBJ2-5; tentatively, D is TRBD2 (6 bases). This CDR3 region has 13 residues. The germline CDR1 and CDR2 sequences are SQVTM and ANQGSEA. V was shortened by 2 bases and J by 4 bases, with 11 bases between the two germline ends. CDR3 in amino acids: CSVEYQGGETQYF. As DNA, the CDR3 is TGCAGCGTTGAATATCAGGGAGGAGAGACCCAGTACTTC.

This sequence joins TRBV5-1 and TRBJ2-1, with TRBD1 as a possible D gene (5 bases). V shed 0 bases and J shed 6 bases, with 10 bases lying between them. The CDR3 loop spans 14 amino acids. Germline values: CDR1 SGHRS, CDR2 YFSETQ. In nucleotides, the CDR3 is TGCGCCAGCAGCTTGGGATCGCAGGGCAATGAGCAGTTCTTC. Residues: CASSLGSQGNEQFF.

The chain links TRBV4-3 to TRBJ2-7; 8 bases line up with TRBD2. The CDR3 contains 13 residues. Germline values: CDR1 LGHNA, CDR2 YSLEER. V lost 0 bases to trimming and J lost 6 bases; unmatched junction nucleotides: 1. CDR3: CASSQDLAGEQYF. CDR3 DNA sequence: TGCGCCAGCAGCCAAGATCTAGCGGGCGAGCAGTACTTC.

The J gene is TRBJ1-2, the V gene TRBV28; 9 nucleotides agree with TRBD1. Germline lookup yields CDR1 MDHEN and CDR2 SYDVKM. The CDR3 extends over 14 amino acids. Trimming cost V 5 bases and J 3 bases; bases outside gene matches: 4. CDR3 nucleotides: TGTGCCAGCAGTGGGGACAGGGCGGACTATGGCTACACCTTC. Amino acids: CASSGDRADYGYTF.

The chain uses TRBV11-2 and TRBJ2-3; TRBD2 aligns across 9 bases. Germline V gene data show CDR1 as SGHAT and CDR2 as FQNNGV. J was trimmed by 3 bases and V by 1 base; bases with no gene match: 2. This CDR3 comprises 15 residues. For the CDR3, the DNA is TGTGCCAGCAGCTTAGCCCTAGCGGGGACAGATACGCAGTATTTT. It codes for CASSLALAGTDTQYF.

V usage is TRBV4-3 and J usage is TRBJ2-1; TRBD2 matches 10 bases. The junction had 9 bases not matched to a gene; V was cut back by 0 bases and J by 10 bases. Germline V lookup: CDR1 LGHNA, CDR2 YSLEER. The CDR3 length is 16 residues. In DNA, the CDR3 is TGCGCCAGCAGCCAAGATCTGTCTAGCGGGGGCCTGGAGCAGTTCTTC. Its translation is CASSQDLSSGGLEQFF.

The chain uses TRBV6-5 and TRBJ1-5; D remains unclear. CDR1 MNHEY and CDR2 SVGAGI come from the germline V gene. Trimming took 5 bases from V and 0 from J, leaving 11 bases between them. The CDR3 length is 15 residues. CDR3 bases: TGTGCCAGCAGTAGCGGCGTGTATAGCAATCAGCCCCAGCATTTT. Encoded protein: CASSSGVYSNQPQHF.

The V and J genes are TRBV7-2 and TRBJ1-4, with D unresolved. The CDR3 is made up of 15 amino acids. The germline V and J ends were trimmed by 5 bases and 6 bases, with 16 bases remaining between them. In germline, CDR1 is SGHTA, CDR2 FQGNSA. CDR3 bases: TGTGCCAGCAGCCCCCAGTCAGGAGGTGATGAAAAACTGTTTTTT. Amino acid sequence: CASSPQSGGDEKLFF.

V is TRBV5-1 and J is TRBJ1-5; D is perhaps TRBD1 (5 bases). Germline assignment: CDR1 SGHRS and CDR2 YFSETQ. The V end lost 5 bases, the J end lost 4 bases, and 13 bases lay between the germline ends. The CDR3 contains 14 residues. DNA of the CDR3: TGCGCCAGCAGTCCAGACAGCCTGAATCAGCCCCAGCATTTT. Translation gives CASSPDSLNQPQHF.

The chain has TRBV19 and TRBJ1-4, with 7 bases lining up with TRBD1. The CDR3 loop spans 13 amino acids. The V gene's germline CDR1 is LNHDA and CDR2 SQIVND (reference sequence). With V trimmed by 8 bases and J by 7 bases, 7 bases remained unmatched. CDR3 loop: CASSRDRGEKLFF. The CDR3 DNA sequence: TGTGCCAGTTCCCGGGACAGAGGTGAAAAACTGTTTTTT.

The CDR3, as DNA: TGTGCCAGCAGCTTGAGTCTAGCGGGCCGCACAGATACGCAGTATTTT. This codes for CASSLSLAGRTDTQYF. The chain uses TRBV5-6 and TRBJ2-3, with 8 bases identical to TRBD2. The germline CDR1 and CDR2 sequences are SGHDT and YYEEEE. This CDR3 contains 16 residues. The J segment lost 1 base and the V segment lost 1 base, leaving 5 bases of the junction unmatched.